This T cell receptor beta chain was found in a study of T cells expressing NK-cell markers. UMIs were included in TCR beta cDNA generated by 5'RACE template switching. TCRdb reanalyzed the 5' RACE reads and collapses them to one entry per CDR3 protein, without DNA. The data show about 390,000 distinct CDR3 sequences, and the top ten clones hold roughly a tenth. The CDR3 covers 13 residues. Germline V gene sequence: CDR1 SGHTA, CDR2 FQGTGA. The source is a woman aged 45-60 years in good health. Sequenced: blood T cells: a sorted CD56 or NKG2C T cell subset, CD4+ or CD8+ T cells, or bulk PBMC T cells (not recorded which). V and J are TRBV7-3 and TRBJ1-1. This chain's CDR3 is CASSLKVDTEAFF. The variable domain in full, with the rest retrieved from reference TRBV7-3 and TRBJ1-1, is GAGVSQTPSNKVTEKGKYVELRCDPISGHTALYWYRQSLGQGPEFLIYFQGTGAADDSGLPNDRFFAVRPEGSVSTLKIQRTERGDSAVYLCASSLKVDTEAFFGQGTRLTVV.